This T cell receptor beta chain was retrieved from a study of blood T cell repertoires in COVID-19. Overall study: Sites in the United States, Italy and Spain provided acute and convalescent COVID-19 samples. PBMCs, B-cell-depleted T cells, or T cells provided the cDNA or gDNA that made up the material.

Original methodology: Nucleated cell number was recorded as an estimate derived from reference gene primer amplification. Only in-frame clones appear in the TCRdb table, and some are missing; sequencing was by immunoSEQ multiplex PCR. The DNA gave D and trimming, while V, J and clone size come from that table. The data contain about 190,000 clones, about four fifths of them singletons. The germline gives CDR1 SQVTM, CDR2 ANQGSEA. This CDR3 is built from 13 residues. J was trimmed by 5 bases and V by 6 bases; bases with no gene match: 6. Sequencing was carried out using peripheral blood. The V and J genes are TRBV29-1 and TRBJ2-5, with 10 bases aligning to TRBD2. The TCR originated in a woman in her 40s with acute or convalescent COVID-19. CDR3 coding DNA: TGCAGCGTACTAGCGGGGTTCATGGAGACCCAGTACTTC. Its protein product is CSVLAGFMETQYF.